This entry lists 19 T cell receptor beta chains sequenced from one sample in a study of T cells in Graves' hyperthyroidism and ophthalmopathy. Authors of the study amplified TCR beta CDR3 regions from RNA transcripts. The study used the HTBI primer set for a first-round RT-PCR of the TCR CDR3. MiXCR was run by TCRdb on the multiplex PCR reads, yielding one entry per CDR3 protein. Among roughly 100,000 distinct CDR3 sequences listed, around 52% were seen once. Input material: blood. The source of these receptors is a middle-aged woman with Graves' hyperthyroidism.

The V call is TRBV7-9, the J call TRBJ2-5; tentatively, D is TRBD1 or TRBD2 (7 bases each). The germline gives CDR1 SEHNR, CDR2 FQNEAQ (reference sequence). The CDR3 is 16 amino acids. Between the trimmed V and J ends, which lost 1 base and 7 bases, there was a span of 19 bases. The CDR3 DNA sequence: TGTGCCAGCAGCTTAGGGGACGGGACAGCTAGCGGGACCCAGTACTTC. Translating it yields CASSLGDGTASGTQYF.

The table lists this clonotype with a few counts. One base away lies a much larger clone, so this may be a sequencing read error. J is TRBJ2-7 and V is TRBV5-8, with 10 bases that match TRBD2. This CDR3 contains 16 residues. Germline lookup yields CDR1 SGHTS and CDR2 YDEGEE. CDR3 region: CASSLPGLAGAHERYF. The CDR3 DNA reads TGTGCCAGCAGCCTCCCCGGTCTAGCGGGAGCTCACGAGCGGTACTTC.

The chain recombines TRBV20-1 with TRBJ2-7, with D perhaps TRBD1 (5 bases). Trimming cost V 7 bases and J 6 bases, with 22 bases left between them. Germline CDR1 reads DFQATT; CDR2 reads SNEGSKA (reference sequence). The CDR3 sequence is 14 residues long. CDR3 amino acids: CSGLAGLGQGEQYF. The DNA for the CDR3 is TGCAGTGGATTAGCCGGCCTGGGGCAGGGCGAGCAGTACTTC.

This clonotype was recorded many times. The CDR3 spells CASSELRGPYEQYF. The CDR3 DNA reads as TGTGCCAGCAGTGAACTCAGGGGGCCCTACGAGCAGTACTTC. The J gene is TRBJ2-7, the V gene TRBV2, with TRBD1 matching over 8 bases. Germline CDR1 is SNHLY and CDR2 is FYNNEI. The CDR3 runs to 14 residues. V lost 2 bases and J lost 2; bases outside the gene matches: 2.

This clonotype was picked up many times. The rearrangement joins TRBV7-9 to TRBJ1-3; a weak D match, TRBD1 (5 bases). The CDR3 is 15 amino acids. CDR1 is SEHNR, CDR2 FQNEAQ, per germline (reference sequence). Trimming stripped 3 bases from V and 2 bases from J, with 11 bases between. In nucleotides, the CDR3 is TGTGCCAGCAGCTTCGCAGACAGACCTGGAAACACCATATATTTT. This gives the protein CASSFADRPGNTIYF.

About this clonotype: A much larger clone differs from this one at a single base, so this may be a read error. The missing conserved phenylalanine or tryptophan at the end of this CDR3 makes a read error likely. This chain connects TRBV20-1 to TRBJ2-7; TRBD1 or TRBD2 may be the D gene (5 bases each). The CDR3 has 16 residues. The ends were cut back, 3 bases at V and 0 bases at J, with 18 bases in the middle. CDR1 DFQATT and CDR2 SNEGSKA come from the germline V gene (reference sequence). CDR3 DNA: TGCAGTGCTAGGCGGTACCGGGACGCCAGCTCCTACGAGCAGTACCTC. Its protein is CSARRYRDASSYEQYL.

V is TRBV29-1 and J is TRBJ1-2; a possible D gene is TRBD1 (6 bases). V shed 7 bases and J shed 4 bases, with 16 bases lying between them. The CDR3 covers 13 residues. In germline, CDR1 is SQVTM, CDR2 ANQGSEA. CDR3 nucleotides: TGCAGCGCAACAGGGATCGTGACCTATGGCTACACCTTC. This encodes CSATGIVTYGYTF.

The chain recombines TRBV19 with TRBJ2-7; unclear D gene. V was trimmed by 7 bases and J by 3 bases, leaving 7 bases between them. Germline loops: CDR1 LNHDA, CDR2 SQIVND (reference sequence). The CDR3 runs 11 residues. The CDR3 bases are TGTGCCAGTAAGGGTCTCTACGAGCAGTACTTC. Residues: CASKGLYEQYF.

About this clonotype itself: With a much larger clone just one base away, this may be a read error. V gene TRBV7-2 combines with J gene TRBJ2-7, with D perhaps TRBD1 (6 bases). V was pared by 1 base and J by 6 bases, with 10 bases between. The V gene's germline CDR1 is SGHTA and CDR2 FQGNSA. The CDR3 sequence is 13 residues long. In DNA form, the CDR3 reads TGTGCCAGCAGCTTAGGCAGGGGCGGCGAGCAGTACTTC. This translates into CASSLGRGGEQYF.

This clonotype was seen a single time. The chain has TRBV25-1 and TRBJ2-2; no firm D call. Germline loops: CDR1 MGHDK, CDR2 SYGVNS. The V end was cut by 6 bases, the J end by 7 bases, with 12 bases between. This CDR3 contains 13 residues. DNA for the CDR3: TGTGCCAGCAGGACACCCGAAATCGGGGAGCTGTTTTTT. Translated, it gives CASRTPEIGELFF.

In its sample, this clonotype was seen a few times. This chain's CDR3 is CASSPTSGATQETQYF. CDR3 nucleotides: TGTGCCAGCAGCCCGACTAGCGGGGCAACCCAAGAGACCCAGTACTTC. The chain links TRBV7-2 to TRBJ2-5; 11 bases are a match to TRBD2. V trimming: 5 bases; J trimming: 1 base; junction bases outside the gene matches: 6. Germline-derived CDR1 and CDR2 are SGHTA and FQGNSA. This CDR3 region has 16 residues.

This chain uses TRBV7-2 with TRBJ2-7, with 8 bases matching TRBD2. The V segment lost 5 bases and the J segment 3 bases; nucleotides outside the gene matches: 6. Per the germline V gene, CDR1 is SGHTA and CDR2 is FQGNSA. The CDR3 sequence is 14 residues long. Here the CDR3 reads CASSQSGRDYEQYF. DNA for the CDR3: TGTGCCAGCAGCCAGAGCGGGAGAGACTACGAGCAGTACTTC.

This chain uses TRBV6-1 with TRBJ1-6, with 7 nucleotides matching TRBD1. CDR1 MNHNS and CDR2 SASEGT come from the germline V gene. The CDR3 runs 17 residues. V lost 6 bases and J lost 1; bases outside the gene matches: 9. The CDR3 sequence is CASRWTGGASYNSPLHF. For the CDR3, the DNA is TGTGCCAGCAGATGGACAGGTGGGGCTTCCTATAATTCACCCCTCCACTTT.

This clonotype has a count of ten or more. The gene calls are TRBV20-1 and TRBJ1-5; D ambiguous. Germline V gene data show CDR1 as DFQATT and CDR2 as SNEGSKA (reference sequence). CDR3 length: 13 residues. V lost 0 bases and J lost 7, with 10 bases in between. CDR3 sequence reads: CSARESGGQPQHF. CDR3 DNA: TGCAGTGCTAGAGAGTCTGGAGGACAGCCCCAGCATTTT.

This clonotype counts as medium-sized. This chain links TRBV9 with TRBJ1-1; maybe TRBD1 (6 bases). The CDR3 runs 17 residues. V lost 4 bases, J lost 1 base, and 20 bases lay in between. Germline CDR1 is SGDLS and CDR2 is YYNGEE. The CDR3 DNA is TGTGCCAGCAGCTCAGACAGGCGGACGGAGAGGAACACTGAAGCTTTCTTT. It translates to CASSSDRRTERNTEAFF.

This clonotype showed up many times. The rearrangement links TRBV7-8 to TRBJ1-1; D gene unclear. Germline V lookup: CDR1 SGHVS, CDR2 FQNEAQ. V was pared by 3 bases and J by 0 bases, with 11 bases between. The CDR3 loop spans 15 amino acids. CDR3 amino acids: CASSLSPRMNTEAFF. The CDR3 DNA reads as TGTGCCAGCAGCTTGAGTCCCCGGATGAACACTGAAGCTTTCTTT.

This chain joins TRBV10-3 and TRBJ1-1; D is unresolved. V lost 8 bases and J lost 0, with 19 bases in between. Per germline, CDR1 ENHRY and CDR2 SYGVKD. This CDR3 region has 16 residues. The CDR3 here is CAIGGGLPNLNTEAFF. The CDR3 bases are TGTGCCATCGGAGGCGGTTTACCCAATCTGAACACTGAAGCTTTCTTT.

Remarks on this clonotype: This could be a read error, since a much larger clone is one nucleotide away. V and J are TRBV19 and TRBJ2-2; D unclear. This CDR3 has 13 residues. CDR1 and CDR2 from the germline V gene are LNHDA and SQIVND (reference sequence). The CDR3 nucleotides are TGTGCCAGTAGTAAAGTGAACATCGGGGAGCTGTTTTTT. Protein: CASSKVNIGELFF.

This clonotype was detected ten times or more. The rearrangement uses TRBV7-8 and TRBJ2-5, with 8 bases fitting TRBD2. The CDR3 extends over 14 amino acids. Per the germline V gene, CDR1 is SGHVS and CDR2 is FQNEAQ. Losses at the gene ends were 5 bases for V and 4 bases for J; bases not matched to a gene: 6. CDR3: CASSPRSGRETQYF. The CDR3 bases are TGTGCCAGCAGCCCGAGAAGCGGGAGAGAGACCCAGTACTTC.